The 17 T cell receptor beta chains below come from one sample, sequenced in a study of technical replicates of blood from several donors. Measured with immunoSEQ multiplex PCR; TCRdb has only the in-frame clones, and not every one. This table has tens of thousands of clones, approximately 94% appearing once. Sequencing used T cells isolated from PBMCs. The receptors were gathered from a human donor in good health.

This clone was observed once. V is TRBV29-1 and J is TRBJ1-2, with D uncertain. Germline loops: CDR1 SQVTM, CDR2 ANQGSEA. The CDR3 runs to 10 residues. Trimming removed 8 bases from V and 7 bases from J, with 11 bases in between. In DNA form, the CDR3 reads TGCAGCCCTAGAGGTCCTGGCTACACCTTC. It codes for CSPRGPGYTF.

This clone was counted a few times. V gene TRBV9 combines with J gene TRBJ2-7, with D perhaps matching TRBD1 (6 bases). Trimming pared 1 base from V and 5 bases from J, leaving 13 bases between. This CDR3 comprises 14 residues. The V gene's germline CDR1 is SGDLS and CDR2 YYNGEE. CDR3 protein: CASSVSQGTHEQYF. The DNA for the CDR3 is TGTGCCAGCAGCGTATCCCAGGGGACACACGAGCAGTACTTC.

The genes are TRBV27 and TRBJ1-2; D may be TRBD1 (6 bases). Trimming shortened V by 3 bases and J by 7 bases, and 15 bases separated the two germline ends. CDR3 size: 14 residues. Germline CDR1 is MNHEY and CDR2 is SMNVEV (reference sequence). CDR3 loop: CASSFGGLLGGYTF. The CDR3 DNA reads TGTGCCAGCAGTTTTGGGGGCCTTTTAGGTGGCTACACCTTC.

The chain is built from TRBV5-4 and TRBJ2-7, with a possible D match to TRBD2 (5 bases). The germline V gene encodes CDR1 SGHNT and CDR2 YYREEE (reference sequence). The CDR3 length is 15 residues. The germline V and J ends were trimmed by 4 bases and 2 bases, with 16 bases remaining between them. Here the CDR3 DNA reads TGTGCCAGCAGCCGAGGGCAGAGCAGTGCCTACGAGCAGTACTTC. Residues: CASSRGQSSAYEQYF. The full variable domain, with the rest looked up from reference TRBV5-4 and TRBJ2-7, is ETGVTQSPTHLIKTRGQQVTLRCSSQSGHNTVSWYQQALGQGPQFIFQYYREEENGRGNFPPRFSGLQFPNYSSELNVNALELDDSALYLCASSRGQSSAYEQYFGPGTRLTVT.

This clone occurred once. This chain connects TRBV30 to TRBJ2-2; 7 bases agree with TRBD1. Germline lookup yields CDR1 GTSNPN and CDR2 SVGIG (reference sequence). V lost 5 bases and J lost 2; bases outside the gene matches: 20. There are 19 residues in the CDR3. This chain's CDR3 is CAWLYKPKTGTDNTGELFF. CDR3 DNA: TGTGCCTGGCTGTACAAGCCAAAAACCGGGACAGATAACACCGGGGAGCTGTTTTTT.

The chain is built from TRBV27 and TRBJ2-5; TRBD2 aligns across 9 bases. The CDR3 loop spans 14 amino acids. Trimming at V came to 4 bases and at J to 2 bases, leaving 2 bases not matched to a gene. CDR1 is MNHEY and CDR2 is SMNVEV in the germline V gene (reference sequence). The CDR3 coding sequence is TGTGCCAGCAGTTCTAGCGGGACTCAAGAGACCCAGTACTTC. Its translation is CASSSSGTQETQYF.

This sequence joins TRBV7-9 and TRBJ1-3; D is possibly TRBD1 (5 bases). Germline V lookup: CDR1 SEHNR, CDR2 FQNEAQ (reference sequence). With 5 bases removed from V and 0 bases from J, the gap between germline ends came to 8 bases. This CDR3 spans 14 amino acids. In DNA, the CDR3 is TGTGCCAGCAGCCGGCAGGGCTCTGGAAACACCATATATTTT. Amino acids: CASSRQGSGNTIYF.

The chain recombines TRBV9 with TRBJ2-1; 11 positions agree with TRBD2. This CDR3 has 14 amino acids. CDR1 is SGDLS and CDR2 is YYNGEE in the germline V gene. The V and J ends lost 4 bases and 5 bases, in that order; junction bases with no gene match: 2. This CDR3 is CASSPGLADNEQFF. CDR3 DNA sequence: TGTGCCAGCAGCCCGGGACTAGCGGACAATGAGCAGTTCTTC.

The CDR3 region is CASSFDLSGKFGETQYF. The CDR3 DNA reads TGCGCCAGCAGCTTTGACCTTAGCGGGAAGTTCGGAGAGACCCAGTACTTC. The chain recombines TRBV4-3 with TRBJ2-5; 8 bases agree with TRBD2. There are 17 residues in the CDR3. Germline V gene lookup returns CDR1 LGHNA and CDR2 YSLEER. Unmatched junction bases numbered 15, after V lost 5 bases and J lost 4 bases.

CDR3 coding DNA: TGTGCCAGCAGTCCTCTAGCGGGAGGGCCTACCTACGAGCAGTACTTC. Residues: CASSPLAGGPTYEQYF. The chain employs TRBV28 and TRBJ2-7, with 12 bases matching TRBD2. The CDR3 length is 16 residues. CDR1 is MDHEN, CDR2 SYDVKM, per germline. V shed 5 bases, J shed 2 bases, and the junction held 7 bases outside the gene matches.

The rearrangement joins TRBV6-5 to TRBJ2-5; 7 bases match TRBD2. The length of the CDR3 is 16 residues. Per germline, CDR1 MNHEY and CDR2 SVGAGI. V gave up 0 bases and J gave up 4 bases; unmatched junction bases: 8. The CDR3 DNA is TGTGCCAGCAGTTACTCATCTAGCGGCCTTAGAGAGACCCAGTACTTC. It yields the protein CASSYSSSGLRETQYF.

This chain uses TRBV7-2 with TRBJ2-7; TRBD2 agrees at 13 bases. This CDR3 comprises 15 residues. V shed 6 bases and J 7 bases; nucleotides not matched to a gene: 9. Germline CDR1 reads SGHTA; CDR2 reads FQGNSA. DNA for the CDR3: TGTGCCAGCAGTCCTGGACTAGCGGGAGTAGGGGAGCAGTACTTC. Amino acid sequence: CASSPGLAGVGEQYF.

The chain links TRBV9 to TRBJ1-1; tentatively, D is TRBD1 (6 bases). The germline V gene has CDR1 SGDLS and CDR2 YYNGEE. CDR3 length: 15 amino acids. Trimming removed 5 bases from V and 2 bases from J, with 16 bases in between. CDR3 in amino acids: CASSAQQGTNTEAFF. CDR3 bases: TGTGCCAGCAGTGCCCAACAGGGTACCAACACTGAAGCTTTCTTT. The complete variable domain, with remaining parts taken from reference TRBV9 and TRBJ1-1, reads DSGVTQTPKHLITATGQRVTLRCSPRSGDLSVYWYQQSLDQGLQFLIQYYNGEERAKGNILERFSAQQFPDLHSELNLSSLELGDSALYFCASSAQQGTNTEAFFGQGTRLTVV.

The rearrangement uses TRBV28 and TRBJ2-7; possibly TRBD2 for D (5 bases). Trimming stripped 10 bases from V and 7 bases from J, with 14 bases between. In germline, CDR1 is MDHEN, CDR2 SYDVKM. The CDR3 contains 11 residues. The CDR3 sequence: CATAETREQYF. The CDR3 bases are TGTGCCACAGCGGAAACGAGGGAGCAGTACTTC.

The chain is built from TRBV5-1 and TRBJ2-7; 8 bases agree with TRBD2. The CDR3 has 16 amino acids. V was pared by 1 base and J by 3 bases, with 9 bases of the junction left unmatched. Looked up from germline, CDR1 is SGHRS and CDR2 is YFSETQ. DNA for the CDR3: TGCGCCAGCAGCTTGTCATTAGCGGGGCAACTCTACGAGCAGTACTTC. Amino acids: CASSLSLAGQLYEQYF.

J is TRBJ2-7 and V is TRBV7-9; 13 nucleotides match TRBD2. Germline CDR1 reads SEHNR; CDR2 reads FQNEAQ (reference sequence). The V segment lost 2 bases and the J segment 7 bases; nucleotides outside the gene matches: 5. This CDR3 comprises 15 residues. DNA for the CDR3: TGTGCCAGCAGCTTAATTGGACTAGCGGGAGTTGAGCAGTACTTC. It encodes CASSLIGLAGVEQYF.

V and J are TRBV27 and TRBJ1-1; weak D call: TRBD1 (5 bases). With 2 bases removed from V and 0 bases from J, the gap between germline ends came to 13 bases. CDR3 size: 16 residues. Germline CDR1 reads MNHEY; CDR2 reads SMNVEV (reference sequence). In nucleotides, the CDR3 is TGTGCCAGCAGTTTAGGGGCAGGTGCTCTGAACACTGAAGCTTTCTTT. It codes for CASSLGAGALNTEAFF.